This TCR beta chain was retrieved from a study of cytomegalovirus exposure and HLA in healthy donors. Researchers ran the PCR with 60 Vbeta and 13 Jbeta primers. Repertoires were generated with immunoSEQ multiplex PCR, while TCRdb's copy carries only in-frame clones and drops some. This table holds about 98,000 clones, around 70% found once. The study's findings and limits: Judged likely to be a sequencing artifact was a cluster of highly shared sequence variants. Most observed TCR sequences were rare, whereas some public TCRs were detected in many donors.

Concerning this clone itself: Its antigen is as yet unknown.

This CDR3 comprises 14 residues. Trimming shortened V by 4 bases and J by 5 bases, and 11 bases separated the two germline ends. Per germline, CDR1 SNHLY and CDR2 FYNNEI. This TCR derives from a man in his fifties or sixties in good health and CMV-seronegative. This chain uses TRBV2 with TRBJ1-4; D not resolved. Material: PBMCs. CDR3 amino acids: CASSGGGGNEKLFF. The CDR3 region has the DNA TGTGCCAGCAGTGGGGGTGGAGGGAATGAAAAACTGTTTTTT.